Included here is one T cell receptor (beta chain) sequence, with context. Its antigen is currently unknown. At the DNA level, this CDR3 is encoded by other sequences in the same sample as well. In the PCR, 60 Vbeta and 13 Jbeta primers were used. The repertoire was sequenced with immunoSEQ multiplex PCR; TCRdb's copy has only in-frame clones and lacks some. This repertoire shows around 150,000 clones, 60% to 85% found once; its top ten account for approximately 6%. Healthy people donating bone marrow made up the donors. This CDR3 is 16 amino acids long. The J segment lost 3 bases and the V segment lost 5 bases, leaving 13 bases of the junction unmatched. Germline assignment: CDR1 SGHRS and CDR2 YFSETQ. This sample is drawn from a study of cytomegalovirus exposure and HLA in healthy donors. Whole-study findings and limits: Associated with cytomegalovirus, according to the listing, were around 160 TCR beta chains. Earlier findings revealed that most TCR beta V segments proved productive either about 87% or about 30% of the time. Whilst most TCR sequences proved rare, a subset of public TCRs occurred across many donors.

The sequenced material came from PBMCs. The receptor was isolated from a man aged 50 or older in good health and CMV-seropositive. The chain links TRBV5-1 to TRBJ1-1; 7 nucleotides line up with TRBD1. The CDR3 DNA reads as TGCGCCAGCAGTACTAATCCTACAGGGGCCTACACTGAAGCTTTCTTT. Encoded protein: CASSTNPTGAYTEAFF. Combining the CDR3 with reference TRBV5-1 and TRBJ1-1 gives the whole variable domain KAGVTQTPRYLIKTRGQQVTLSCSPISGHRSVSWYQQTPGQGLQFLFEYFSETQRNKGNFPGRFSGRQFSNSRSEMNVSTLELGDSALYLCASSTNPTGAYTEAFFGQGTRLTVV.